One T cell receptor beta chain is described in this entry. The antigen remains unidentified. Assay used: immunoSEQ multiplex PCR; TCRdb lists only in-frame clones, some missing. The sample holds about 83,000 clones, 60% to 85% seen once. This entry comes from a study of radiotherapy plus CTLA-4 blockade in lung cancer. About the study: Objective responses were documented in 15% to 20% of patients, with disease control in about 28%.

Focal radiation plus CTLA-4 blockade with ipilimumab was given to patients with chemo-refractory metastatic non-small-cell lung cancer. The CDR3 runs 13 residues. The trim removed 5 bases at V and 7 bases at J, leaving 5 bases unmatched. Germline-derived CDR1 and CDR2 are MRHNA and SNTAGT. Study results and limitations: Reported findings show early blood T cell clone dynamics, with interferon-beta, best predicted response. Once radiotherapy plus ipilimumab had been given, TCR clones derived from tumor expanded in blood.

The source of this sequence is a human donor with non-small cell lung cancer who had a partial response to radiotherapy plus ipilimumab. Some clones in this sample may be carry-over from other donors' samples. The sample was peripheral blood, taken from a patient treated with radiotherapy plus ipilimumab. V gene TRBV6-4 combines with J gene TRBJ2-1, with TRBD1 matching 7 bases. The CDR3 spells CASSPTGWNEQFF. Written as DNA, the CDR3 is TGTGCCAGCAGTCCGACAGGGTGGAATGAGCAGTTCTTC.